This T cell receptor beta chain appears in the sequencing data of a study of T cells in Graves' hyperthyroidism and ophthalmopathy. Turning to this clonotype: Antigen: not known.

This CDR3 spans 15 amino acids. Trimming pared 10 bases from V and 0 bases from J, leaving 13 bases between. Per germline, CDR1 MDHEN and CDR2 SYDVKM. RNA transcripts yielded amplified TCR beta CDR3 regions. A set of HTBI primers served as the primers for a first-round RT-PCR of the TCR CDR3. Each CDR3 protein is one row after TCRdb ran MiXCR on the multiplex PCR reads. Of around 300,000 distinct CDR3 sequences listed, roughly 19% are singletons. Diagnosing involved the use of clinical symptoms, serum thyroxine and TRAb, thyroid ultrasound and orbital computed tomography. Using more than 7.5 ml of fresh peripheral blood, PBMCs were prepared. Study observations and caveats: Ophthalmopathy, as predicted by the model, came a median about seven months after the prediction.

Sequencing used blood. The receptor comes from a man between 45 and 60 years old with Graves' ophthalmopathy. The chain is built from TRBV28 and TRBJ1-6, with D hard to call. CDR3 sequence: CAITRTLSYNSPLHF. The CDR3 bases are TGTGCCATCACCAGGACTCTCTCCTATAATTCACCCCTCCACTTT.